The 4 T cell receptor beta chains below all came from one sample that was sequenced in a study of response to subunit inactivated influenza vaccine. TCRdb fed the RT-PCR reads into MiXCR, producing one record per CDR3 protein. The sample records some 300,000 distinct CDR3 sequences, 22% being singletons. Here the sequenced sample was PBMCs from blood, taken 21 months after vaccination. These receptors all come from a man aged 50-75 years who received an inactivated influenza vaccine.

The V call is TRBV3-1, the J call TRBJ2-5; 8 bases line up with TRBD2. Per the germline V gene, CDR1 is LGHDT and CDR2 is YNNKEL (reference sequence). The V segment lost 2 bases and the J segment 4 bases; nucleotides outside the gene matches: 6. CDR3 length: 15 residues. The CDR3 coding sequence is TGTGCCAGCAGCCAAAACGCCCGGGGGGGAGAGACCCAGTACTTC. It encodes CASSQNARGGETQYF.

The sample holds many counts of this clonotype. The chain recombines TRBV3-1 with TRBJ1-6; no clear D gene. The CDR3 has 15 residues. CDR1 LGHDT and CDR2 YNNKEL come from the germline V gene (reference sequence). With 1 base removed from V and 4 bases from J, the gap between germline ends came to 8 bases. The CDR3 DNA reads TGTGCCAGCAGCCAAGGAGACCTTTATAATTCACCCCTCCACTTT. Its protein product is CASSQGDLYNSPLHF. The full variable domain, its missing parts supplied by reference TRBV3-1 and TRBJ1-6, is DTAVSQTPKYLVTQMGNDKSIKCEQNLGHDTMYWYKQDSKKFLKIMFSYNNKELIINETVPNRFSPKSPDKAHLNLHINSLELGDSAVYFCASSQGDLYNSPLHFGNGTRLTVT.

This clonotype was picked up a small number of times. The gene calls are TRBV20-1 and TRBJ1-4; D might be TRBD1 (5 bases). V lost 0 bases, J lost 7 bases, and 18 bases lay in between. This CDR3 is built from 16 residues. Germline CDR1 DFQATT, CDR2 SNEGSKA (reference sequence). CDR3 sequence: CSARELLGLKGEKLFF. The CDR3 DNA sequence: TGCAGTGCTAGAGAATTGTTGGGGCTGAAGGGTGAAAAACTGTTTTTT.

This clonotype was picked up a small number of times. The chain has TRBV7-9 and TRBJ2-7; possible D gene TRBD1, 5 bases. The CDR3 has 14 amino acids. V dropped 5 bases and J dropped 0 bases, with 11 bases sitting between them. The germline V gene has CDR1 SEHNR and CDR2 FQNEAQ (reference sequence). The CDR3 here is CASSITGISYEQYF. Written as DNA, the CDR3 is TGTGCCAGCAGCATAACAGGAATCTCCTACGAGCAGTACTTC.